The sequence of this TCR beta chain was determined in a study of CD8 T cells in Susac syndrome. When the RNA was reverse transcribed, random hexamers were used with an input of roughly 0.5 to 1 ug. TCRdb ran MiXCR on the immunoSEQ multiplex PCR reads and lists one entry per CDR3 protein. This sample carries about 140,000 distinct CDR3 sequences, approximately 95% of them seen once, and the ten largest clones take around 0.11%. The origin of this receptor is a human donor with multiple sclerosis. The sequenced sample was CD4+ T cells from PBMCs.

In DNA, the CDR3 is TGTGCCACCAGGTACAGGGACAGGAACACCGGGGAGCTGTTTTTT. Translation: CATRYRDRNTGELFF. The chain has TRBV15 and TRBJ2-2; 7 bases fit TRBD1. The CDR3 is 15 residues long. Germline CDR1 reads LNHNV; CDR2 reads YYDKDF (reference sequence). V shed 6 bases and J 1 base; nucleotides not matched to a gene: 5.